This TCR beta chain was profiled in a study of blood T cell repertoires in COVID-19. Cohorts were determined from participant-reported clinical history. The recovered donors of Cohort 3 showed two negative PCRs, clearance, or symptom resolution. Per the study methods: For nucleated cells, counts were estimated from reference gene primer amplification. Assay used: immunoSEQ multiplex PCR; TCRdb lists only in-frame clones, some missing. For V, J and clone size, that table is used; D and trimming come from the DNA. This sample has a few hundred thousand clones; roughly nine tenths occur once, and the top ten carry about 1%. The TCR sequence derives from a young man who had recovered from COVID-19. Sequenced: PBMCs or T cells enriched from blood (not recorded which).

CDR3 nucleotide sequence: TGCAGCGTTGGAAACAGGGGCCTTAACACTGAAGCTTTCTTT. Translated: CSVGNRGLNTEAFF. The rearrangement links TRBV29-1 to TRBJ1-1; 7 bases align to TRBD1. The V gene end was trimmed by 4 bases and the J gene end by 2 bases; junction bases not matched to a gene: 7. CDR1 is SQVTM and CDR2 is ANQGSEA in the germline V gene. The CDR3 is 14 residues long.